This TCR beta chain was captured in a study of T cell responses to AZD1222 COVID-19 vaccine. Study findings and constraints: Donors in the cohort were predominantly white British and more often female, and clonal diversity was possibly underestimated. Baseline serology detected seropositivity in only a handful of AZD1222 recipients.

As concerns this clone: As yet, its antigen is unknown.

Sequencing was performed with immunoSEQ multiplex PCR; in TCRdb, only in-frame clones are kept and a portion is missing. The sample carries some 100,000 clones, around 89% recorded once. Germline CDR1 reads SQVTM; CDR2 reads ANQGSEA. The CDR3 totals 15 residues. Germline trimming cut 6 bases from V and 1 base from J; bases unmatched to any gene: 9. The clonotype was recovered from an adult who received the AZD1222 COVID-19 vaccine. This rearrangement joins TRBV29-1 to TRBJ2-3; 8 bases are a match to TRBD1. The specimen was peripheral blood, collected 28 days after the second AZD1222 dose. The CDR3 here is CSVLRETGGTDTQYF. In DNA, the CDR3 is TGCAGCGTCCTCCGTGAGACAGGGGGCACAGATACGCAGTATTTT.